Included here is one T cell receptor beta chain sequence, with context. Its antigen is as yet unknown. The table came from immunoSEQ multiplex PCR; TCRdb's copy has only in-frame clones and leaves some out. The table has 100,000 to 150,000 clones, 89% seen once. The source of the sample is a study of cytomegalovirus exposure and HLA in healthy donors. V lost 4 bases and J lost 4; bases outside the gene matches: 9. This CDR3 comprises 16 residues. Looked up from germline, CDR1 is SGHNT and CDR2 is YYREEE (reference sequence). Whole-study findings and limits: The authors enumerated roughly 160 TCR beta chains as linked to cytomegalovirus. Most TCR sequences proved rare, with some public TCRs found in many donors. The classifier was said to identify cytomegalovirus status with high specificity and sensitivity.

The receptor was isolated from a man under 40 in good health and CMV-seronegative. The sample taken for sequencing was PBMCs. The gene calls are TRBV5-4 and TRBJ1-1; 11 bases map to TRBD1. CDR3 coding DNA: TGTGCCAGCAGCCCGGGGACAGGGGGATGGGCCACTGAAGCTTTCTTT. Amino acids: CASSPGTGGWATEAFF. Based on the CDR3 plus reference TRBV5-4 and TRBJ1-1, the full variable domain is ETGVTQSPTHLIKTRGQQVTLRCSSQSGHNTVSWYQQALGQGPQFIFQYYREEENGRGNFPPRFSGLQFPNYSSELNVNALELDDSALYLCASSPGTGGWATEAFFGQGTRLTVV.